The 16 T cell receptor beta chains below were found in one sample sequenced in a study of tissue T cells after allogeneic stem cell transplantation. The table came from immunoSEQ multiplex PCR; TCRdb's copy has only in-frame clones and leaves some out. The sample has 2,500 to 3,500 clones, roughly 50% seen once. Stated time point: mouse harvest day 14 after allogeneic transplant. Tail vein injection delivered 10^7 T-cell-depleted bone marrow cells and 10^6 splenic CD5+ T cells. The sequencing input was lymph node tissue. These receptors all come from a female BALB/c mouse given C57BL/6 T cells with graft-versus-host disease after an allogeneic hematopoietic cell transplant.

As concerns this clone: Gene and germline names: mouse. CDR3 protein: CASSVTGNTGQLYF. The CDR3 bases that were read are TGTGCCAGCAGCGTCACAGGAAACACCGGGCAGCTCTAC. The chain uses TRBV4 and TRBJ2-2; D possibly corresponds to TRBD1 (5 bases). Coverage ceases 1 residue before the CDR3 finishes, and the germline J gene fills in the end. Looked up from germline, CDR1 is LGHDT and CDR2 is YNNKQL (reference sequence). Deletions cut 5 bases from V and 1 base from J, with 8 bases between. This CDR3 region has 14 residues.

Notes on this clone: The gene names given are mouse names. The read stops 1 residue short of the end of the CDR3; the missing end is completed from the germline J gene. The gene calls are TRBV26 and TRBJ2-1; 11 positions match TRBD1. V gave up 5 bases and J gave up 1 base; unmatched junction bases: 1. The CDR3 totals 15 residues. CDR1 and CDR2 from the germline V gene are KGHPV and FQNQEV (reference sequence). The CDR3 spells CASSWDRGNYAEQFF. CDR3 bases read: TGTGCCAGCAGTTGGGACAGGGGGAACTATGCTGAGCAGTTC.

By share of the sample, this clone is medium-sized. Germline and genes here are mouse. Read data end 1 residue before the CDR3 end; the end is taken from the germline J gene. This chain links TRBV13-3 with TRBJ2-7; 12 bases are a match to TRBD2. Germline V gene data show CDR1 as NNHDY and CDR2 as SYVADS. The length of the CDR3 is 15 residues. V shed 5 bases, J shed 3 bases, and the junction held 6 bases outside the gene matches. Here the CDR3 reads CASSPGLGGFYEQYF. Incomplete CDR3 DNA: TGTGCCAGCAGCCCGGGACTGGGGGGTTTCTATGAACAGTAC.

This clone has a handful of counts. Any gene name here is a mouse gene name. The read falls 1 residue short of the CDR3 end, and the missing part is taken from the germline J gene. This chain links TRBV29 with TRBJ2-4; D is perhaps TRBD2 (7 bases). The germline V and J ends were trimmed by 0 bases and 6 bases, with 10 bases remaining between them. Germline V gene lookup returns CDR1 MSHET and CDR2 SYDVDS. The CDR3 contains 14 residues. CDR3 DNA, as far as it was read: TGTGCTAGCAGTTTATCGGGGGGCGCGAACACCTTGTAC. It translates to CASSLSGGANTLY. The full CDR3 reads CASSLSGGANTLYF.

As to this clone: Germline and genes: mouse. Read data end 1 residue before the CDR3 end; the end is taken from the germline J gene. J is TRBJ2-3 and V is TRBV31, with 8 bases matching TRBD2. The trim removed 5 bases at V and 1 base at J, leaving 5 bases unmatched. Germline CDR1 and CDR2: GKSSPN and SITVG. The CDR3 has 14 residues. The CDR3 spells CAWSGGSGAETLYF. Incomplete CDR3 DNA: TGTGCCTGGTCTGGGGGGTCTGGTGCAGAAACGCTGTAT.

This clone is labeled large. Genes here carry mouse names. The CDR3 bases that were read are TGTGCTAGCAGTACGGGACAGGGAAACACCGGGCAGCTCTAC. This encodes CASSTGQGNTGQLY. The whole CDR3 reads CASSTGQGNTGQLYF. V is TRBV17 and J is TRBJ2-2, with 9 bases fitting TRBD1. The read halts 1 residue ahead of the CDR3 end, with the missing end drawn from the germline J gene. Germline V CDR1 and CDR2: MNHDT, YYDKIL. Germline trimming cut 4 bases from V and 1 base from J; bases unmatched to any gene: 1. The length of the CDR3 is 15 residues.

For this clone: Gene names refer to mouse genes. The observed sequence ends 1 residue before the CDR3 terminus, with the missing tail filled in from the germline J gene. This chain uses TRBV23 with TRBJ1-3; the table's D gene call, TRBD1, was not cross checked with the DNA. The CDR3 length is 13 residues. Germline assignment: CDR1 KGHTA and CDR2 FQNQQP. The CDR3 bases that were read are TGCTCCAGCAGTCAGACAGTTGGAAATACGCTCTAT. Protein sequence: CSSSQTVGNTLY. From start to end, the CDR3 is CSSSQTVGNTLYF.

Points on this clone: Any gene name here is a mouse gene name. The read is 1 residue too short to cover the CDR3 end, so that end is filled in from the germline J gene. The chain couples TRBV3 to TRBJ2-7; 9 bases line up with TRBD2. V gave up 2 bases and J gave up 7 bases; unmatched junction bases: 0. The germline V gene encodes CDR1 SNHLY and CDR2 FYNGKV (reference sequence). The CDR3 contains 12 residues. CDR3 region: CASSLLGGEQYF. Incomplete CDR3 DNA: TGTGCCAGCAGCTTACTGGGGGGGGAACAGTAC. Full variable domain (outside the CDR3, taken from reference TRBV3 and TRBJ2-7): GPKVLQIPSHQIIDMGQMVTLNCDPVSNHLYFYWYKQILGQQMEFLVNFYNGKVMEKSKLFKDQFSVERPDGSYFTLKIQPTALEDSAVYFCASSLLGGEQYFGPGTRLTVL.

For this clone: Mouse names are used for the genes. The CDR3 end lies 1 residue beyond the end of the read and is filled in from the germline J gene. The chain uses TRBV13-2 and TRBJ2-5, with 12 bases lining up with TRBD2. This CDR3 region has 15 residues. CDR1 and CDR2 (germline): NNHNN, SYGAGS (reference sequence). V lost 5 bases, J lost 1 base, and 2 bases stayed unmatched. CDR3 bases read: TGTGCCAGCGGGGACTGGGGGGGATACCAAGACACCCAGTAC. It yields the protein CASGDWGGYQDTQY. The whole CDR3 sequence is CASGDWGGYQDTQYF.

With respect to this clone: Gene names are the mouse ones. CDR3 in amino acids: CASSIRTGGNQDTQYF. CDR3 DNA (partial): TGTGCCAGCAGTATAAGGACTGGGGGGAACCAAGACACCCAGTAC. J is TRBJ2-5 and V is TRBV19; 11 positions agree with TRBD2. Sequencing ends 1 residue short of the CDR3 end; the germline J gene provides the rest. From germline, CDR1 is FNHDT and CDR2 SITEND (reference sequence). The junction had 1 base not matched to a gene; V was cut back by 1 base and J by 0 bases. This CDR3 region has 16 residues.

In regard to this clone: These gene names are mouse names. The CDR3 extends 1 residue past the end of the read, so its final part is completed from the germline J gene. The chain combines TRBV19 with TRBJ1-1, with D tentatively TRBD1 (6 bases). Trimming took 4 bases from V and 0 from J, leaving 10 bases between them. CDR1 FNHDT and CDR2 SITEND come from the germline V gene (reference sequence). CDR3 length equals 14 residues. Partial CDR3 DNA: TGTGCCAGCAGTGCCGGGACAACAAACACAGAAGTCTTC. Translating it yields CASSAGTTNTEVF. From start to end, the CDR3 is CASSAGTTNTEVFF.

Comments on this clone: Each gene name is a mouse one. The CDR3 end lies 1 residue beyond the end of the read and is filled in from the germline J gene. This chain connects TRBV5 to TRBJ2-4; no firm D call. The CDR3 spans 14 residues. Germline CDR1 is LGHNA and CDR2 is YNLKQL (reference sequence). V gave up 3 bases and J gave up 2 bases, with 9 bases separating them. Incomplete CDR3 DNA: TGTGCCAGCAGCCACGGGCTCCTTCAAAACACCTTGTAC. It is translated as CASSHGLLQNTLY. The entire CDR3 sequence reads CASSHGLLQNTLYF.

On this clone: Gene names and germline match the mouse. The read is 1 residue too short to cover the CDR3 end, so that end is filled in from the germline J gene. This chain uses TRBV26 with TRBJ2-4; possible D gene TRBD1, 6 bases. Germline V gives CDR1 KGHPV, CDR2 FQNQEV (reference sequence). V lost 2 bases, J lost 6 bases, and 9 bases lay in between. This CDR3 has 13 residues. Incomplete CDR3 DNA: TGTGCCAGCAGTCTGCCAGGGGAGAACACCTTGTAC. It is translated as CASSLPGENTLY. The complete CDR3 reads CASSLPGENTLYF.

With respect to this clone: Gene names refer to mouse genes. Sequencing ends 1 residue short of the CDR3 end; the germline J gene provides the rest. The chain has TRBV2 and TRBJ2-5; 8 bases line up with TRBD2. V shed 5 bases, J shed 8 bases, and the junction held 6 bases outside the gene matches. This CDR3 has 13 residues. Germline lookup yields CDR1 LGHNA and CDR2 YSYQKL. Incomplete CDR3 DNA: TGTGCCAGCAGCTTACTGGGGGACGGCACCCAGTAC. Amino acids: CASSLLGDGTQY. The CDR3, in full, reads CASSLLGDGTQYF. Based on the CDR3 plus reference TRBV2 and TRBJ2-5, the full variable domain is DPKIIQKPKYLVAVTGSEKILICEQYLGHNAMYWYRQSAKKPLEFMFSYSYQKLMDNQTASSRFQPQSSKKNHLDLQITALKPDDSATYFCASSLLGDGTQYFGPGTRLLVL.

As for this clone: The germline and genes are mouse ones. The read falls 1 residue short of the CDR3 end, and the missing part is taken from the germline J gene. The V gene is TRBV4, the J gene TRBJ1-2; 8 nucleotides match TRBD1. CDR3 size: 13 residues. Germline V CDR1 and CDR2: LGHDT, YNNKQL (reference sequence). V shed 7 bases, J shed 0 bases, and the junction held 1 base outside the gene matches. The CDR3 sequence is CASKQGANSDYTF. CDR3 DNA (partial): TGTGCCAGCAAACAGGGGGCAAACTCCGACTACACC.

By proportion, this clone is large. Gene names and germline match the mouse. The missing CDR3 end, 1 residue past where the read stops, is filled in from the germline J gene. The chain links TRBV13-1 to TRBJ2-4, with D hard to call. V was shortened by 2 bases and J by 4 bases, with 2 bases between the two germline ends. The CDR3 sequence is 11 residues long. The germline gives CDR1 NSHNY, CDR2 SYGAGN. The CDR3 loop reads CASSDKNTLYF. The sequenced CDR3 bases are TGTGCCAGCAGTGACAAAAACACCTTGTAC.